This T cell receptor beta chain was documented in a study of tissue T cells after allogeneic stem cell transplantation. The time point denotes: mouse harvest day 14 after allogeneic transplant. Each mouse received 10^7 T-cell-depleted marrow cells plus 10^6 splenic CD5+ T cells by tail vein. Tissues came from B6→BALB/c major-mismatch GVHD mice at day 7 or 14. Study observations and caveats: Only a limited share of tissue TCRs appeared in blood or spleen. Alloreactivity or antigen specificity of tissue TCRs was not determined; some clones might be host cells. Motif-based clustering found tissue-specific repertoire signatures shared across patients, though few clones were shared.

Germline V lookup: CDR1 NSQYPW, CDR2 LRSPGD (reference sequence). This CDR3 contains 15 residues. V dropped 0 bases and J dropped 0 bases, with 7 bases sitting between them. Points on this clone: Its specificity is unknown. Gene names are the mouse ones. The sequenced fragment ends 1 residue before the CDR3 boundary, so the rest is inferred from the germline J gene.

TCRdb's table, derived via immunoSEQ multiplex PCR, lists solely in-frame clones and lacks some. The data contain approximately 2,000 clones, about 46% of them singletons. This TCR was recovered from a female BALB/c mouse given C57BL/6 T cells with graft-versus-host disease after an allogeneic hematopoietic cell transplant. The material sequenced was gut tissue. The chain joins TRBV1 to TRBJ2-5; no firm D call. The sequenced part of the CDR3 DNA is TGCACCTGCAGTGCAGATCTGGCAAACCAAGACACCCAGTAC. Residues: CTCSADLANQDTQY. The entire CDR3 reads CTCSADLANQDTQYF.